Listed below are T cell receptor beta chains from one sample, sequenced in a study of cytomegalovirus exposure and HLA in healthy donors. The repertoire was sequenced with immunoSEQ multiplex PCR; TCRdb's copy has only in-frame clones and lacks some. The sample shows roughly 310,000 clones, roughly 90% of them seen only once. Input material: PBMCs. These receptors originate from a young man in good health and CMV-seronegative. CDR3s include the opening cysteine and the closing phenylalanine or tryptophan. Fields, in order: D gene, V gene, J gene, CDR3 DNA, CDR3 protein. A D gene is named only where the DNA matches it firmly.

TRBD1,TRBV5-6,TRBJ1-4,TGTGCCAGCAGACCAGGGACAGGGAACGAAAAACTGTTTTTT,CASRPGTGNEKLFF
TRBD1,TRBV15,TRBJ2-5,TGTGCCACCAACACCGGACAGGGGGGCTACCAAGAGACCCAGTACTTC,CATNTGQGGYQETQYF
TRBD2,TRBV5-1,TRBJ2-1,TGCGCCAGCAGCCAACTAGCGGGCCCCTACAATGAGCAGTTCTTC,CASSQLAGPYNEQFF
-,TRBV7-8,TRBJ2-7,TGTGCCAGCAGCTTAGCGCGGGGACTCGGAGACTCCTACGAGCAGTACTTC,CASSLARGLGDSYEQYF
TRBD1,TRBV5-1,TRBJ1-1,TGCGCCAGCAGCCCTGGGACAGGGAGGTTAGAGAACACTGAAGCTTTCTTT,CASSPGTGRLENTEAFF
TRBD2,TRBV5-4,TRBJ2-7,TGTGCCAGCAGCTTGCCGGGGGGCTACGAGCAGTACTTC,CASSLPGGYEQYF
TRBD1,TRBV4-2,TRBJ1-5,TGTGCCAGCAGCCAAGGACAGGGAGGACAGCCCCAGCATTTT,CASSQGQGGQPQHF
TRBD1,TRBV5-4,TRBJ1-5,TGTGCCAGCAGCTTGTCAGGGGGACAGCCCCAGCATTTT,CASSLSGGQPQHF
TRBD1,TRBV2,TRBJ1-6,TGTGCCAGCAGCCTCTTGACAGGGGGCAACGGTTCACCCCTCCACTTT,CASSLLTGGNGSPLHF
-,TRBV7-2,TRBJ1-2,TGTGCCAGCAGCCCCTTGCTAGGGGCCTATGGCTACACCTTC,CASSPLLGAYGYTF
TRBD1,TRBV2,TRBJ2-2,TGTGCCAGTTTGTCGTCAGGGGGTCCCGGGGAGCTGTTTTTT,CASLSSGGPGELFF